Listed here is a single T cell receptor (beta chain). This sample was taken from a study of radiotherapy plus CTLA-4 blockade in lung cancer. TCRdb's copy holds only in-frame clones and misses some; the assay was immunoSEQ multiplex PCR. The data contain about 60,000 clones, more than 60% of them singletons. The CDR3 runs 12 residues. Germline V gene lookup returns CDR1 SQVTM and CDR2 ANQGSEA. V was clipped by 3 bases and J by 0 bases, with 3 bases between them. This specimen was peripheral blood, taken from a patient treated with radiotherapy plus ipilimumab. The J gene is TRBJ2-1, the V gene TRBV29-1; D is unresolved. This TCR came from a human donor with non-small cell lung cancer who had a partial response to radiotherapy plus ipilimumab. The CDR3 sequence: CSVDSSYNEQFF. DNA of the CDR3: TGCAGCGTTGACAGCTCCTACAATGAGCAGTTCTTC.